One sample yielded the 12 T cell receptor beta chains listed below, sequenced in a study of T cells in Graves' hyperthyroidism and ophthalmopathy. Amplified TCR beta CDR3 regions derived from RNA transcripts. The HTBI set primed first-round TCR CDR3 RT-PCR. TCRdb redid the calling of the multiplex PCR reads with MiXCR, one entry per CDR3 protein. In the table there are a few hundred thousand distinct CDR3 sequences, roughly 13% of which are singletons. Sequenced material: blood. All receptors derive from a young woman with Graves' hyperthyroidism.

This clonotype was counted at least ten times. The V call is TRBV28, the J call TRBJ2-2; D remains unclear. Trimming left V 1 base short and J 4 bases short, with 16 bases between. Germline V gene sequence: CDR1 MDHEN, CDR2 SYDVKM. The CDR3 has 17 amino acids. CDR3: CASSLSWGTVSTGELFF. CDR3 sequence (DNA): TGTGCCAGCAGTTTATCGTGGGGTACCGTTAGCACCGGGGAGCTGTTTTTT.

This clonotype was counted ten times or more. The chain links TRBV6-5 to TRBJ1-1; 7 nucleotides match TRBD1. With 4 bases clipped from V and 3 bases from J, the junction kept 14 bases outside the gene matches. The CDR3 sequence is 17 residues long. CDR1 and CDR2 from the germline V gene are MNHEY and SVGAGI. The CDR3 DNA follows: TGTGCCAGCAGTTCTCTTGCGGACAGGTCTAGGTACACTGAAGCTTTCTTT. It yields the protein CASSSLADRSRYTEAFF.

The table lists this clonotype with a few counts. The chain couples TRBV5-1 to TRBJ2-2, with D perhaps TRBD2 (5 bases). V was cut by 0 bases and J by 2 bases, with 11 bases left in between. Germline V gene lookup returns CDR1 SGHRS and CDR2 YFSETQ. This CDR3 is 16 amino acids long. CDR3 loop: CASSLGRTSNTGELFF. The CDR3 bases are TGCGCCAGCAGCTTGGGTAGGACTTCTAACACCGGGGAGCTGTTTTTT.

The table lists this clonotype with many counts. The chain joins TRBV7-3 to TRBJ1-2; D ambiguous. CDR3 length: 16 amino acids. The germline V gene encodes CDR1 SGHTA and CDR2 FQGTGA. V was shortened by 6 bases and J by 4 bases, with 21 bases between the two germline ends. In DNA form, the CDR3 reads TGTGCCAGCAGTACCACGGGAGGGTCCCATCGCTATGGCTACACCTTC. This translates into CASSTTGGSHRYGYTF.

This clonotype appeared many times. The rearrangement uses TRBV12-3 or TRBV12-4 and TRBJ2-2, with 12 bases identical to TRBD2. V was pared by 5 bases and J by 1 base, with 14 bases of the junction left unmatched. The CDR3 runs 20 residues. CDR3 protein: CASSRDPTSGRAGNTGELFF. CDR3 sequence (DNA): TGTGCCAGCAGTAGGGACCCGACTAGCGGGAGAGCAGGGAACACCGGGGAGCTGTTTTTT.

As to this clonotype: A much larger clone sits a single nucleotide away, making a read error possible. The CDR3 loop is CASMKGLGETQYF. The CDR3 DNA reads TGTGCCAGCATGAAGGGACTGGGGGAGACCCAGTACTTC. The chain has TRBV2 and TRBJ2-5; tentative D call: TRBD2 (6 bases). Germline CDR1 SNHLY, CDR2 FYNNEI. V gave up 7 bases and J gave up 5 bases, with 14 bases separating them. The CDR3 has 13 residues.

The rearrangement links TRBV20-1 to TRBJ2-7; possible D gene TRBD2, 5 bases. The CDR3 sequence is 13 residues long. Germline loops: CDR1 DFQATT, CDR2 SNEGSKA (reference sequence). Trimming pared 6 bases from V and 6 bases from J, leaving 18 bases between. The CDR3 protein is CSAEKRGNSEQYF. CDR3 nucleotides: TGCAGTGCCGAGAAACGAGGGAACTCCGAGCAGTACTTC.

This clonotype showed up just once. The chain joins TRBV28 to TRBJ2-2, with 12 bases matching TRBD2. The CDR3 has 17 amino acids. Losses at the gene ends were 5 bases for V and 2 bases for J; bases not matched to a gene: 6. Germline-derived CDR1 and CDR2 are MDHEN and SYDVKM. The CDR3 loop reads CASSPLAGGPNTGELFF. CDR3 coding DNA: TGTGCCAGCAGTCCACTAGCGGGGGGCCCAAACACCGGGGAGCTGTTTTTT.

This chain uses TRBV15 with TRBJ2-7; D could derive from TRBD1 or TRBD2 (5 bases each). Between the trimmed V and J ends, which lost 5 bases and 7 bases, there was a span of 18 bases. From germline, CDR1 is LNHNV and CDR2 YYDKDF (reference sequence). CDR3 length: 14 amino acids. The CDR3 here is CATSFTGQGVEQYF. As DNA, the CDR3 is TGTGCCACCAGCTTCACGGGGCAGGGTGTAGAGCAGTACTTC.

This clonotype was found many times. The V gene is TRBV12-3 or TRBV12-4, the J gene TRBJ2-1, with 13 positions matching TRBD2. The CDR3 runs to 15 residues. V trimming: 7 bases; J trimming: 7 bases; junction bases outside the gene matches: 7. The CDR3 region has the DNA TGTGCCAGCAAATTACTAGCGGGGGGGCTTAATGAGCAGTTCTTC. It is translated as CASKLLAGGLNEQFF.

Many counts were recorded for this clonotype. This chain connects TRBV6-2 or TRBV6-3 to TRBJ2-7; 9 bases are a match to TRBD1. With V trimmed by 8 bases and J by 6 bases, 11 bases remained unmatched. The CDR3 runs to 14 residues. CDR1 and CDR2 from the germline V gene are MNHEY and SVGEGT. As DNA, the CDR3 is TGTGCCAGCCGGCCCGGACAGGGGACAGGCGAGCAGTACTTC. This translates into CASRPGQGTGEQYF.

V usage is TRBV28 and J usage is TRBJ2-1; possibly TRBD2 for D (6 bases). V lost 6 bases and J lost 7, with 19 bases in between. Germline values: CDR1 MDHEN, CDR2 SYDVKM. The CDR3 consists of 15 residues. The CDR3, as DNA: TGTGCCAGCAGCTCCTCGGGGGACCAGGGAAATGAGCAGTTCTTC. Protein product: CASSSSGDQGNEQFF.